A selection of T cell receptor beta chains follows, all from one sample in a study of T cell changes during pregnancy in multiple sclerosis. Repertoires were generated with immunoSEQ multiplex PCR, while TCRdb's copy carries only in-frame clones and drops some. Of approximately 63,000 clones in the sample, 90% to 95% were seen once. This sample comprised peripheral blood, obtained in the third trimester of pregnancy. All receptors derive from a female donor in good health, enrolled as a control in a pregnancy study. The CDR3 runs from the conserved cysteine through the conserved F or W. D genes are given only for firm matches. Size tells how often a clone was seen (once, few, many) or the class of an expanded clone, and some rows leave it out.

J gene	clone size	D gene	V gene	CDR3 protein	CDR3 DNA
TRBJ2-3	.	.	TRBV27	CASSLRRGLTDTQYF	TGTGCCAGCAGCCTCCGGAGGGGGCTTACAGATACGCAGTATTTT
TRBJ2-7	.	.	TRBV19	CASSIRGPYEQYF	TGTGCCAGTAGTATAAGGGGCCCCTACGAGCAGTACTTC
TRBJ2-5	once	.	TRBV7-9	CASKQQGGPETQYF	TGTGCCAGCAAACAGCAGGGGGGACCAGAGACCCAGTACTTC
TRBJ1-2	.	TRBD1	TRBV27	CASSSDRVYGYTF	TGTGCCAGCAGTTCGGACAGGGTCTATGGCTACACCTTC
TRBJ2-1	.	TRBD2	TRBV27	CASSPGLSINEQFF	TGTGCCAGCAGTCCGGGACTATCGATCAATGAGCAGTTCTTC
TRBJ2-7	.	.	TRBV18	CASSPNPGRDYEQYF	TGTGCCAGCTCACCAAATCCAGGACGGGACTACGAGCAGTACTTC
TRBJ2-7	.	TRBD2	TRBV19	CASRSGGAHEQYF	TGTGCCAGTAGAAGCGGGGGGGCCCACGAGCAGTACTTC
TRBJ2-7	.	TRBD2	TRBV11-3	CASSFGGSYEQYF	TGTGCCAGCAGCTTTGGCGGGAGCTACGAGCAGTACTTC
TRBJ2-7	.	TRBD1	TRBV27	CASTHRWDRVDEQYF	TGTGCCAGCACCCACCGTTGGGACAGGGTTGACGAGCAGTACTTC
TRBJ1-1	.	.	TRBV5-1	CASSLSGPKGTEAFF	TGCGCCAGCAGCTTGTCGGGACCCAAGGGGACTGAAGCTTTTTTT
TRBJ2-5	once	.	TRBV6-1	CASSELSGQGTQYF	TGTGCCAGCAGTGAATTATCCGGCCAGGGGACCCAGTACTTC
TRBJ1-1	few	.	TRBV5-4	CASSSGGGDTEAFF	TGTGCCAGCAGCTCGGGAGGGGGGGACACTGAAGCTTTCTTT
TRBJ2-7	.	TRBD1	TRBV19	CASSPTGGRSYEQYF	TGTGCCAGTAGTCCGACAGGGGGTCGCTCCTACGAGCAGTACTTC
TRBJ2-5	.	.	TRBV6-5	CASSYSGHPGRETQYF	TGTGCCAGCAGTTACTCGGGACACCCGGGGAGAGAGACCCAGTACTTC
TRBJ2-7	.	TRBD1	TRBV5-1	CASSFRDSAYEQYF	TGCGCCAGCAGCTTTCGGGACAGTGCCTACGAGCAGTACTTC
TRBJ2-1	.	TRBD2	TRBV10-2	CASSATSGGQQFF	TGCGCCAGCAGCGCTACTAGCGGGGGGCAGCAGTTCTTC
TRBJ1-1	.	.	TRBV7-9	CASSYTGMNTEAFF	TGTGCCAGCAGCTATACAGGGATGAACACTGAAGCTTTCTTT
TRBJ2-6	.	.	TRBV18	CASSPRLGSGANVLTF	TGTGCCAGCTCACCGAGACTAGGGTCTGGGGCCAACGTCCTGACTTTC
TRBJ2-1	.	.	TRBV11-2	CASSTLSGSSYNEQFF	TGTGCCAGCAGCACCCTATCGGGGAGCTCCTACAATGAGCAGTTCTTC
TRBJ2-2	.	TRBD2	TRBV7-3	CASSPGLASTGELFF	TGTGCCAGCAGCCCCGGACTAGCAAGCACCGGGGAGCTGTTTTTT
TRBJ1-2	once	.	TRBV4-1	CASSQSLYRDNYGYTF	TGCGCCAGCAGCCAATCCCTTTACAGGGATAACTATGGCTACACCTTC
TRBJ2-1	.	TRBD1	TRBV2	CASRGQGAGSNEQFF	TGTGCCAGCAGGGGACAGGGGGCGGGCTCCAATGAGCAGTTCTTC
TRBJ2-7	.	TRBD1	TRBV28	CASSPTGGEQYF	TGTGCCAGCAGTCCGACAGGGGGCGAGCAGTACTTC
TRBJ2-3	.	TRBD2	TRBV4-1	CASSSAGVIHTQYF	TGCGCCAGCAGCTCAGCGGGAGTAATACATACGCAGTATTTT
TRBJ2-5	.	TRBD2	TRBV6-1	CASSELAGGVETQYF	TGTGCCAGCAGTGAACTAGCGGGGGGGGTCGAGACCCAGTACTTC
TRBJ2-1	once	.	TRBV6-1	CASSEVGGMSSYNEQFF	TGTGCCAGCAGTGAAGTCGGCGGAATGAGCTCCTACAATGAGCAGTTCTTC
TRBJ1-2	.	TRBD1	TRBV6-5	CASSLSGDSGYTF	TGTGCCAGCAGTCTTTCGGGGGACAGCGGCTACACCTTC
TRBJ1-2	.	.	TRBV4-1	CASSQERETNYGYTF	TGCGCCAGCAGCCAAGAAAGAGAGACTAACTATGGCTACACCTTC
TRBJ1-1	.	TRBD1	TRBV28	CASSRFGTGGNTEAFF	TGTGCCAGCAGTCGTTTTGGGACAGGGGGGAACACTGAAGCTTTCTTT
TRBJ1-5	.	.	TRBV7-2	CATVPGVYSNQPQHF	TGTGCCACGGTCCCGGGGGTATATAGCAATCAGCCCCAGCATTTT
TRBJ2-2	.	TRBD2	TRBV28	CASSLGASGINTGELFF	TGTGCCAGCAGTTTAGGGGCTAGCGGGATAAACACCGGGGAGCTGTTTTTT
TRBJ2-2	.	.	TRBV6-5	CASSYAGANTGELFF	TGTGCCAGCAGTTACGCAGGGGCGAACACCGGGGAGCTGTTTTTT
TRBJ1-1	.	.	TRBV28	CASSFRQAYTEAFF	TGTGCCAGCAGTTTTCGTCAGGCATACACTGAAGCTTTCTTT
TRBJ1-2	.	TRBD1	TRBV11-2	CASSSTTGDYGYTF	TGTGCCAGCAGCTCTACGACAGGGGATTATGGCTACACCTTC
TRBJ2-1	.	TRBD2	TRBV5-4	CASSGPGLALYNEQFF	TGTGCCAGCAGTGGTCCGGGACTAGCGTTGTACAATGAGCAGTTCTTC
TRBJ1-3	.	.	TRBV5-4	CASSLSGGSSGNTIYF	TGTGCCAGCAGCTTGTCCGGCGGGAGCTCTGGAAACACCATATATTTT
TRBJ2-7	.	TRBD2	TRBV18	CASSPPSGSPYEQYF	TGTGCCAGCTCACCCCCGAGCGGGAGTCCGTACGAGCAGTACTTC
TRBJ2-5	.	.	TRBV18	CASSPRRGQAETQYF	TGTGCCAGCTCACCAAGGAGGGGGCAGGCAGAGACCCAGTACTTC
TRBJ2-5	.	.	TRBV5-1	CASTPPRAGEETQYF	TGCGCCAGCACACCTCCCAGGGCCGGCGAGGAGACCCAGTACTTC
TRBJ1-1	.	.	TRBV5-1	CASSSGLGITEAFF	TGCGCCAGCAGCAGCGGTTTAGGGATCACTGAAGCTTTCTTT
TRBJ1-1	.	.	TRBV25-1	CASSEQEDTEAFF	TGTGCCAGCAGTGAACAGGAGGACACTGAAGCTTTCTTT
TRBJ2-1	once	.	TRBV28	CASIAGLAEFDEQFF	TGTGCCAGCATCGCGGGGCTAGCAGAATTCGATGAGCAGTTCTTC
TRBJ2-1	.	TRBD2	TRBV5-1	CASSLTGGLHNEQFF	TGCGCCAGCAGCTTAACGGGAGGTCTCCACAATGAGCAGTTCTTC
TRBJ1-1	.	.	TRBV9	CASSVAGVNTEAFF	TGTGCCAGCAGCGTAGCAGGGGTGAACACTGAAGCTTTCTTT
TRBJ2-3	.	.	TRBV19	CASSTSGWGTDTQYF	TGTGCCAGTAGTACCTCCGGGTGGGGCACAGATACGCAGTATTTT
TRBJ1-3	.	.	TRBV27	CASSLRGFGNTIYF	TGTGCCAGCAGTTTACGGGGTTTCGGAAACACCATATATTTT
TRBJ2-3	.	.	TRBV21-1	CASSPRGHRPTDTQYF	TGTGCCAGCAGCCCTCGCGGACACAGACCCACAGATACGCAGTATTTT
TRBJ2-7	.	.	TRBV21-1	CASSKPGTYEQYF	TGTGCCAGCAGCAAACCCGGTACCTACGAGCAGTACTTC
TRBJ1-3	.	TRBD1	TRBV9	CASSATGQGANTIYF	TGTGCCAGCAGCGCCACGGGACAGGGGGCAAACACCATATATTTT
TRBJ2-7	.	TRBD2	TRBV11-3	CASSLRLADEQYF	TGTGCCAGCAGCTTGAGACTAGCGGACGAGCAGTACTTC
TRBJ1-3	.	.	TRBV4-1	CASSPTSGNTIYF	TGCGCCAGCAGCCCGACATCTGGAAACACCATATATTTT
TRBJ2-7	few	.	TRBV19	CASSIEAGRGYEQYF	TGTGCCAGTAGTATAGAGGCGGGGCGAGGCTACGAGCAGTACTTC
TRBJ1-1	.	.	TRBV7-9	CASSLVWGRLNTEAFF	TGTGCCAGCAGCTTAGTATGGGGCAGGCTGAACACTGAAGCTTTCTTT